This is a list of T cell receptor beta chains from one sample in a study of monozygotic twins with cystic fibrosis. The repertoire was sequenced with immunoSEQ multiplex PCR; TCRdb's copy has only in-frame clones and lacks some. The sample records about 14,000 clones, roughly 81% being singletons. Material: blood. The receptors stem from a boy younger than 18 with cystic fibrosis. Both conserved end residues are part of each CDR3. The order of the fields is CDR3 protein, J gene, V gene, D gene. The D gene is left open where the match is weak.

CDR3 protein: CASSQVGSGGNTIYF; J gene: TRBJ1-3; V gene: TRBV4-1; D gene: .
CDR3 protein: CASQTGTGSLAFF; J gene: TRBJ1-1; V gene: TRBV5-1; D gene: TRBD1
CDR3 protein: CASSEVTLFAEQYF; J gene: TRBJ2-7; V gene: TRBV6-1; D gene: .
CDR3 protein: CASSHTDAGTGSYWLETQYF; J gene: TRBJ2-5; V gene: TRBV2; D gene: TRBD1
CDR3 protein: CASSPVTGYKLFF; J gene: TRBJ1-4; V gene: TRBV7-2; D gene: TRBD1
CDR3 protein: CASSPGGDRGSYEQYF; J gene: TRBJ2-7; V gene: TRBV19; D gene: TRBD1
CDR3 protein: CASSLDEGSNTEAFF; J gene: TRBJ1-1; V gene: TRBV5-1; D gene: .
CDR3 protein: CASSYSSGAYNEQFF; J gene: TRBJ2-1; V gene: TRBV6-6; D gene: TRBD2
CDR3 protein: CSAAGNEQFF; J gene: TRBJ2-1; V gene: TRBV29-1; D gene: .
CDR3 protein: CASSDTGVETQYF; J gene: TRBJ2-5; V gene: TRBV10-2; D gene: .
CDR3 protein: CASSLGIGTRLENNYEQYF; J gene: TRBJ2-7; V gene: TRBV13; D gene: .
CDR3 protein: CASSLLIIFVGQGGQPQHF; J gene: TRBJ1-5; V gene: TRBV7-9; D gene: TRBD1
CDR3 protein: CASTRQGVDSPLHF; J gene: TRBJ1-6; V gene: TRBV9; D gene: TRBD1
CDR3 protein: CASRRGPSISGNTIYF; J gene: TRBJ1-3; V gene: TRBV14; D gene: .
CDR3 protein: CASGLENEQFF; J gene: TRBJ2-1; V gene: TRBV2; D gene: .
CDR3 protein: CASSSSSYEQYF; J gene: TRBJ2-7; V gene: TRBV11-2; D gene: .
CDR3 protein: CASSLVQRVRWNEQFF; J gene: TRBJ2-1; V gene: TRBV7-9; D gene: .
CDR3 protein: CASSDVRSNQPQHF; J gene: TRBJ1-5; V gene: TRBV10-2; D gene: .
CDR3 protein: CAWSPTPGTGSNEQFF; J gene: TRBJ2-1; V gene: TRBV30; D gene: TRBD1
CDR3 protein: CASSLTGPVLSPLHF; J gene: TRBJ1-6; V gene: TRBV5-1; D gene: .
CDR3 protein: CASNQAYNSPLHF; J gene: TRBJ1-6; V gene: TRBV6-6; D gene: .
CDR3 protein: CASSVFGGSYEQYF; J gene: TRBJ2-7; V gene: TRBV5-8; D gene: .
CDR3 protein: CASSAPGRREQYF; J gene: TRBJ2-7; V gene: TRBV5-1; D gene: .
CDR3 protein: CASSYRDRGDTEAFF; J gene: TRBJ1-1; V gene: TRBV7-2; D gene: TRBD1
CDR3 protein: CASSFRGSWVADWDSSYNSPLHF; J gene: TRBJ1-6; V gene: TRBV27; D gene: .
CDR3 protein: CASSQNPGQGEKAFF; J gene: TRBJ1-1; V gene: TRBV4-1; D gene: TRBD1
CDR3 protein: CASSQAGAPPETQYF; J gene: TRBJ2-5; V gene: TRBV18; D gene: TRBD2
CDR3 protein: CASSFSGQGVPCEQYF; J gene: TRBJ2-7; V gene: TRBV5-6; D gene: TRBD1
CDR3 protein: CASSRRPSVVETQYF; J gene: TRBJ2-5; V gene: TRBV2; D gene: .
CDR3 protein: CAWSVGAGGPGLPYNEQFF; J gene: TRBJ2-1; V gene: TRBV30; D gene: TRBD2
CDR3 protein: CASRTGGGKDTQYF; J gene: TRBJ2-3; V gene: TRBV28; D gene: TRBD2
CDR3 protein: CASSWGLAGEGTGELFF; J gene: TRBJ2-2; V gene: TRBV5-4; D gene: TRBD2
CDR3 protein: CASSVGGGTDEQYF; J gene: TRBJ2-7; V gene: TRBV9; D gene: .
CDR3 protein: CASSRDRGLNTEAFF; J gene: TRBJ1-1; V gene: TRBV6-5; D gene: TRBD1
CDR3 protein: CASSSDGLNTEAFF; J gene: TRBJ1-1; V gene: TRBV7-3; D gene: .
CDR3 protein: CASSPQGLDTGELFF; J gene: TRBJ2-2; V gene: TRBV18; D gene: .
CDR3 protein: CSARDNEQFF; J gene: TRBJ2-1; V gene: TRBV20-1; D gene: .
CDR3 protein: CASSKTSDYEQYF; J gene: TRBJ2-7; V gene: TRBV9; D gene: TRBD2
CDR3 protein: CASSGTWGTGAFYEQYF; J gene: TRBJ2-7; V gene: TRBV25-1; D gene: TRBD1
CDR3 protein: CASSAAVPDTQYF; J gene: TRBJ2-3; V gene: TRBV2; D gene: .
CDR3 protein: CSVASGWGMRTEAFF; J gene: TRBJ1-1; V gene: TRBV29-1; D gene: .
CDR3 protein: CASSWAWGEGETQYF; J gene: TRBJ2-5; V gene: TRBV5-1; D gene: .
CDR3 protein: CASSLSGQGRGYTF; J gene: TRBJ1-2; V gene: TRBV11-2; D gene: TRBD1
CDR3 protein: CASGHETGIYGYTF; J gene: TRBJ1-2; V gene: TRBV5-4; D gene: .
CDR3 protein: CASSLTSGVHEQYF; J gene: TRBJ2-7; V gene: TRBV5-1; D gene: TRBD2
CDR3 protein: CASSTLSGANVLTF; J gene: TRBJ2-6; V gene: TRBV9; D gene: .
CDR3 protein: CASSPPGDYGYTF; J gene: TRBJ1-2; V gene: TRBV18; D gene: .
CDR3 protein: CASSHLNEQFF; J gene: TRBJ2-1; V gene: TRBV13; D gene: .
CDR3 protein: CASVLDRVNTEAFF; J gene: TRBJ1-1; V gene: TRBV12-5; D gene: TRBD1
CDR3 protein: CASSPGTSGGDNEQFF; J gene: TRBJ2-1; V gene: TRBV7-6; D gene: TRBD2
CDR3 protein: CASSLPPGLTGELFF; J gene: TRBJ2-2; V gene: TRBV27; D gene: .
CDR3 protein: CASNSQLNEKLFF; J gene: TRBJ1-4; V gene: TRBV25-1; D gene: .
CDR3 protein: CASRSGYSNQPQHF; J gene: TRBJ1-5; V gene: TRBV19; D gene: .
CDR3 protein: CASSSFQREWAYEQYF; J gene: TRBJ2-7; V gene: TRBV7-8; D gene: .
CDR3 protein: CASGLARQGASYEQYF; J gene: TRBJ2-7; V gene: TRBV12-5; D gene: TRBD1
CDR3 protein: CASSSGQGELFF; J gene: TRBJ2-2; V gene: TRBV27; D gene: TRBD1
CDR3 protein: CASSLIGEWSSYNEQFF; J gene: TRBJ2-1; V gene: TRBV7-8; D gene: .
CDR3 protein: CASSLGPPGAPTEAFF; J gene: TRBJ1-1; V gene: TRBV5-6; D gene: .
CDR3 protein: CARGDWAGVGSPLHF; J gene: TRBJ1-6; V gene: TRBV30; D gene: .
CDR3 protein: CASSQVQSATNEKLFF; J gene: TRBJ1-4; V gene: TRBV4-1; D gene: .